A single sample gave rise to the 26 T cell receptor beta chains below, sequenced in a study of T cells in Graves' hyperthyroidism and ophthalmopathy. Amplification of TCR beta CDR3 regions was performed using RNA transcripts as template. First-round RT-PCR targeting the TCR CDR3 was performed with the HTBI primer set. A single record per CDR3 protein comes from TCRdb applying MiXCR to the multiplex PCR reads. Among about half a million distinct CDR3 sequences listed, roughly 20% were seen once. Sequenced: blood. Receptors were obtained from a man in his late teens or twenties with Graves' hyperthyroidism.

This clonotype was observed at least ten times. The V gene is TRBV6-1, the J gene TRBJ2-6, with 8 bases identical to TRBD1. V lost 7 bases to trimming and J lost 1 base; unmatched junction nucleotides: 12. CDR3 size: 18 residues. Germline lookup yields CDR1 MNHNS and CDR2 SASEGT. The CDR3 DNA is TGTGCCAGCATTGGACAGGGAGGTAACTTTTCTGGGGCCAACGTCCTGACTTTC. Encoded protein: CASIGQGGNFSGANVLTF.

This rearrangement joins TRBV6-5 to TRBJ2-7; 7 bases are a match to TRBD2. Looked up from germline, CDR1 is MNHEY and CDR2 is SVGAGI. This CDR3 has 17 amino acids. The J segment lost 5 bases and the V segment lost 0 bases, leaving 13 bases of the junction unmatched. DNA of the CDR3: TGTGCCAGCAGTTACTCGATGGGGGGGGGGATCCCCAACGAGCAGTACTTC. It translates to CASSYSMGGGIPNEQYF.

This clonotype was observed many times. The genes are TRBV5-1 and TRBJ2-7; the D is unclear. The CDR3 has 16 residues. Trimming took off 2 bases at V and 0 bases at J, with 15 bases between the two ends. CDR1 and CDR2 from the germline V gene are SGHRS and YFSETQ. CDR3 coding DNA: TGCGCCAGCAGCTTCGCCGCAATTTCTAGCTCCTACGAGCAGTACTTC. It codes for CASSFAAISSSYEQYF.

The CDR3 loop is CASSQGKEVPEQYF. CDR3 in DNA: TGTGCCAGCAGCCAAGGGAAGGAGGTCCCCGAGCAGTACTTC. The rearrangement links TRBV3-1 to TRBJ2-7, with TRBD2 as a possible D gene (5 bases). Germline loops: CDR1 LGHDT, CDR2 YNNKEL (reference sequence). The CDR3 is 14 residues long. Trimming left V 1 base short and J 6 bases short, with 13 bases between.

This clonotype was seen ten or more times. The chain is built from TRBV9 and TRBJ2-5; D possibly corresponds to TRBD2 (6 bases). The V gene's germline CDR1 is SGDLS and CDR2 YYNGEE. This CDR3 is 15 amino acids long. V lost 4 bases, J lost 1 base, and 14 bases lay in between. The CDR3 protein is CASSLLGDFQETQYF. Here the CDR3 DNA reads TGTGCCAGCAGCCTGTTAGGGGACTTCCAAGAGACCCAGTACTTC.

This clonotype showed up many times. The V call is TRBV20-1, the J call TRBJ2-5; TRBD1 matches at 10 bases. The J segment lost 5 bases and the V segment lost 6 bases, leaving 12 bases of the junction unmatched. The CDR3 is made up of 15 amino acids. Germline assignment: CDR1 DFQATT and CDR2 SNEGSKA (reference sequence). DNA for the CDR3: TGCAGTGCAACCGGGACAGGGGTCGCGGACGAGACCCAGTACTTC. Amino acid sequence: CSATGTGVADETQYF.

The table lists this clonotype with a few counts. The chain joins TRBV6-1 to TRBJ1-6, with 7 bases fitting TRBD1. CDR3 length: 15 amino acids. Trimming took 4 bases from V and 7 from J; bases not matched to a gene: 7. Germline CDR1 and CDR2: MNHNS and SASEGT. CDR3 protein: CASSARQGDNSPLHF. The CDR3 nucleotides read TGTGCCAGCAGTGCCCGACAGGGCGACAATTCACCCCTCCACTTT.

This clonotype showed up many times. In nucleotides, the CDR3 is TGCAGTGCTAGAGACTTCCTACAGGGGTTGAAGACCGGGGAGCTGTTTTTT. It is translated as CSARDFLQGLKTGELFF. The J gene is TRBJ2-2, the V gene TRBV20-1, with 7 bases that match TRBD1. V dropped 0 bases and J dropped 5; count of bases not matched to a gene: 12. The CDR3 length is 17 residues. CDR1 is DFQATT and CDR2 is SNEGSKA in the germline V gene (reference sequence).

This clonotype was seen more than once but under ten times. CDR3 coding DNA: TGTGCCAGCAGCTCAGGACGGGAGTCAGGGGAGCAGTACTTC. This encodes CASSSGRESGEQYF. The rearrangement uses TRBV7-2 and TRBJ2-7; possible D gene TRBD2, 6 bases. There are 14 residues in the CDR3. Germline V gene sequence: CDR1 SGHTA, CDR2 FQGNSA. Trimming removed 4 bases from V and 7 bases from J, with 17 bases in between.

This clonotype was observed at least ten times. The rearrangement joins TRBV6-1 to TRBJ1-1; unclear D gene. With 7 bases removed from V and 2 bases from J, the gap between germline ends came to 17 bases. From germline, CDR1 is MNHNS and CDR2 SASEGT. This CDR3 comprises 15 residues. CDR3 DNA sequence: TGTGCCAGCACCCTTGCCAGTGGACCTAACACTGAAGCTTTCTTT. Protein sequence: CASTLASGPNTEAFF.

This clonotype has at least ten counts. The genes are TRBV14 and TRBJ2-5; D not certain. The V gene's germline CDR1 is SGHDN and CDR2 FVKESK. This CDR3 has 15 amino acids. Deletions cut 1 base from V and 1 base from J, with 10 bases between. The CDR3 DNA is TGTGCCAGCAGCCAAGGTGCACAGAGCCAAGAGACCCAGTACTTC. The encoded protein is CASSQGAQSQETQYF.

This clonotype was counted at least ten times. The rearrangement joins TRBV4-1 to TRBJ1-5, with D unclear. This CDR3 is built from 17 residues. The germline V and J ends were trimmed by 4 bases and 2 bases, with 18 bases remaining between them. Per germline, CDR1 MGHRA and CDR2 YSYEKL. For the CDR3, the DNA is TGCGCCAGCAGCCTAAGACCCTGGGAGTCGGGCAATCAGCCCCAGCATTTT. Its translation is CASSLRPWESGNQPQHF.

This clonotype was seen ten or more times. This chain connects TRBV28 to TRBJ2-7; D is undetermined. Germline V gene sequence: CDR1 MDHEN, CDR2 SYDVKM. This CDR3 is 12 amino acids long. Trimming removed 6 bases from V and 1 base from J, with 7 bases in between. DNA of the CDR3: TGTGCCAGCAGGGAACCGTCCTACGAGCAGTACTTC. It yields the protein CASREPSYEQYF.

In its sample, this clonotype was seen many times. The V and J genes are TRBV6-5 and TRBJ1-3; D might be TRBD1 (5 bases). CDR3 length: 16 amino acids. V shed 7 bases and J shed 0 bases, with 16 bases lying between them. Germline V lookup: CDR1 MNHEY, CDR2 SVGAGI. CDR3 sequence: CASTRVRQSSGNTIYF. CDR3 nucleotide sequence: TGTGCCAGCACCAGGGTGAGACAGAGCTCTGGAAACACCATATATTTT.

This clonotype was seen only a few times. Possible read error: a much larger clone is one base away. The chain has TRBV30 and TRBJ1-1; D is unclear. CDR3 length: 12 amino acids. Per germline, CDR1 GTSNPN and CDR2 SVGIG (reference sequence). The V end was cut by 8 bases, the J end by 3 bases, with 13 bases between. CDR3 sequence (DNA): TGTGCCCGGAATTGGGGTCACACTGAAGCTTTCTTT. Its translation is CARNWGHTEAFF. Full variable domain (rest looked up from reference TRBV30 and TRBJ1-1): SQTIHQWPATLVQPVGSPLSLECTVEGTSNPNLYWYRQAAGRGLQLLFYSVGIGQISSEVPQNLSASRPQDRQFILSSKKLLLSDSGFYLCARNWGHTEAFFGQGTRLTVV.

The chain combines TRBV6-1 with TRBJ2-2, with 7 bases that match TRBD1. The CDR3 totals 16 residues. In germline, CDR1 is MNHNS, CDR2 SASEGT. The V gene end was trimmed by 6 bases and the J gene end by 1 base; junction bases not matched to a gene: 8. CDR3 in amino acids: CASRNRGQMNTGELFF. For the CDR3, the DNA is TGTGCCAGCAGGAACAGGGGACAGATGAACACCGGGGAGCTGTTTTTT.

This clonotype appeared many times. V gene TRBV5-1 combines with J gene TRBJ2-7; D tentatively reads TRBD1 or TRBD2 (6 bases each). The V gene's germline CDR1 is SGHRS and CDR2 YFSETQ. V lost 4 bases and J 2 bases, leaving 22 bases between the germline ends. The CDR3 loop spans 17 amino acids. CDR3 residues: CASSGLGGVDLTYEQYF. The CDR3 DNA reads as TGCGCCAGCAGCGGTCTGGGGGGCGTAGACTTGACCTACGAGCAGTACTTC.

There are many counts of this clonotype. The chain employs TRBV10-3 and TRBJ2-4; D possibly matches TRBD1 or TRBD2 (5 bases each). Per germline, CDR1 ENHRY and CDR2 SYGVKD. Trimming cost V 0 bases and J 5 bases, with 14 bases left between them. There are 16 residues in the CDR3. The chain's CDR3 is CAISESGREAENIQYF. CDR3 nucleotide sequence: TGTGCCATCAGTGAGTCTGGCAGGGAAGCGGAAAACATTCAGTACTTC.

At least ten counts were recorded for this clonotype. The rearrangement uses TRBV4-1 and TRBJ2-4; no definite D call. CDR1 MGHRA and CDR2 YSYEKL come from the germline V gene. V was trimmed by 0 bases and J by 1 base, leaving 16 bases between them. The CDR3 extends over 18 amino acids. CDR3 in amino acids: CASSQEGPAASAKNIQYF. Here the CDR3 DNA reads TGCGCCAGCAGCCAAGAAGGCCCAGCCGCATCGGCCAAAAACATTCAGTACTTC.

The rearrangement uses TRBV28 and TRBJ1-5; the match to TRBD1 covers 11 bases. Germline CDR1 reads MDHEN; CDR2 reads SYDVKM. CDR3 length equals 19 residues. J gave up 0 bases and V 5 bases, and 12 bases lay outside the gene matches. CDR3 in DNA: TGTGCCAGCAGTCCACCAGGGACAGGGGGGCCAAATAGCAATCAGCCCCAGCATTTT. Its translation: CASSPPGTGGPNSNQPQHF.

The table lists this clonotype with many counts. V usage is TRBV7-9 and J usage is TRBJ1-1; tentative D call: TRBD1 (5 bases). From germline, CDR1 is SEHNR and CDR2 FQNEAQ (reference sequence). The V end lost 4 bases, the J end lost 6 bases, and 12 bases lay between the germline ends. This CDR3 comprises 13 residues. The CDR3 DNA sequence: TGTGCCAGCAGCTCTTTAACGACAGCTGAAGCTTTCTTT. Amino acids: CASSSLTTAEAFF.

The sample holds many counts of this clonotype. The chain joins TRBV6-1 to TRBJ1-1; no reliable D call. V shed 8 bases and J shed 6 bases, with 10 bases lying between them. CDR1 and CDR2 (germline): MNHNS, SASEGT. This CDR3 spans 11 amino acids. DNA for the CDR3: TGTGCCAGCTCGTTCGGGGCTGAAGCTTTCTTT. Residues: CASSFGAEAFF.

The rearrangement uses TRBV2 and TRBJ1-2, with a weak D call TRBD1 (5 bases). The CDR3 has 13 residues. Germline V lookup: CDR1 SNHLY, CDR2 FYNNEI. V shed 6 bases and J shed 6 bases, with 14 bases lying between them. The CDR3 protein is CASSWGMVDGYTF. The DNA for the CDR3 is TGTGCCAGCAGCTGGGGGATGGTCGATGGCTACACCTTC.

This clonotype has only one observation. DNA of the CDR3: TGTGCCAGCAGTTACTCGGGACACCGGTGGAGTACTGAAGCTTTCTTT. Translating it yields CASSYSGHRWSTEAFF. The chain carries TRBV6-2 or TRBV6-3 and TRBJ1-1; D is perhaps TRBD1 (6 bases). The CDR3 extends over 16 amino acids. With 0 bases removed from V and 5 bases from J, the gap between germline ends came to 16 bases. Germline assignment: CDR1 MNHEY and CDR2 SVGEGT.

This clonotype was seen ten or more times. The V and J genes are TRBV5-1 and TRBJ1-2; 8 bases fit TRBD1. In germline, CDR1 is SGHRS, CDR2 YFSETQ. The CDR3 has 13 amino acids. After removal of 5 bases from V and 6 bases from J, the junction contained 6 bases not matched to a gene. Here the CDR3 DNA reads TGCGCCAGCAGACCTGGACAGGGAGATGGCTACACCTTC. Its translation is CASRPGQGDGYTF. Using reference TRBV5-1 and TRBJ1-2 for the parts outside the CDR3, the full variable domain is KAGVTQTPRYLIKTRGQQVTLSCSPISGHRSVSWYQQTPGQGLQFLFEYFSETQRNKGNFPGRFSGRQFSNSRSEMNVSTLELGDSALYLCASRPGQGDGYTFGSGTRLTVV.

The table lists this clonotype with many counts. In DNA form, the CDR3 reads TGTGCCAGCAGTTCTCGAGAGTACCAAGAGACCCAGTACTTC. As protein: CASSSREYQETQYF. This rearrangement joins TRBV13 to TRBJ2-5, with unresolved D. Germline CDR1 and CDR2: PRHDT and FYEKMQ (reference sequence). The CDR3 runs 14 residues. Trimming removed 6 bases at V and 0 bases at J, with 11 bases between.